The table lists the clone carrying this T cell receptor (beta chain) with a few counts. This sample was taken from a study of T-cell reconstitution after alpha-beta-depleted transplantation in children. Unique molecular identifiers featured in how the TCRbeta library was prepared. TCRdb recomputed calls from the PCR reads with MiXCR, one row per CDR3 protein. The sample holds about 540,000 distinct CDR3 sequences, approximately 20% seen once. This clonotype was obtained from a human donor who donated a stem cell graft to a child with acute lymphoblastic leukemia. This material consisted of PBMCs from the stem cell graft donor, taken from the stem cell graft.

CDR3 sequence (DNA): TGCGCCAGCAGCGCCGACCCGGTTAGCTCCTACAATGAGCAGTTCTTC. Protein: CASSADPVSSYNEQFF. The chain couples TRBV5-1 to TRBJ2-1; unclear D gene. Germline loops: CDR1 SGHRS, CDR2 YFSETQ. Trimming pared 4 bases from V and 0 bases from J, leaving 14 bases between. The CDR3 runs to 16 residues.